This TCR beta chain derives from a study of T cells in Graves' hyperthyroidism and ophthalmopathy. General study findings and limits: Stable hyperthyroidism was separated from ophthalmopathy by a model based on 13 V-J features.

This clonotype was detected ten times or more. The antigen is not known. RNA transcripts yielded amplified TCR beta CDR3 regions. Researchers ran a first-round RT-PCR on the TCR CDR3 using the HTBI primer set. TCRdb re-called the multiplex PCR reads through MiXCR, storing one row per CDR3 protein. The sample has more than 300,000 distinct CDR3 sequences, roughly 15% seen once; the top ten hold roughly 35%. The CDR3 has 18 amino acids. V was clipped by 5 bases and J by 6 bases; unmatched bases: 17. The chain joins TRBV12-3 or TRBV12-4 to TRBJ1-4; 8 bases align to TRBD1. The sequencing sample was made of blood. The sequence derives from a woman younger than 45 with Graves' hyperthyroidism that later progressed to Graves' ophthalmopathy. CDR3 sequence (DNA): TGTGCCAGCAGTGCCCGGGCAGGGGGCTTTGGGCGCGATGAAAAACTGTTTTTT. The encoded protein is CASSARAGGFGRDEKLFF.